This T cell receptor beta chain was identified in a study of Ad26.COV2.S vaccination and SARS-CoV-2 variants (dated by TCRdb to the early 2020s). For context, the study as a whole: Donors in the vaccine arm were drawn from COV1001, a multicentre, randomized, double-blind, placebo-controlled phase I-IIa trial testing Ad26.COV2.S in healthy adults. The TCR-sequenced set comprised approximately 32 samples: some 20 Ad26.COV2.S vaccine recipients, 5 placebo recipients and 8 SARS-CoV-2 convalescent individuals. Blinding of investigators to trial group allocation was maintained during experiments and outcome assessment. Participants in the trial were split at random into five groups of five each, receiving low-dose or high-dose Ad26.COV2.S once or twice, or else placebo on both occasions. Sequencing of the TCRbeta repertoire served to evaluate the specificity and breadth of SARS-CoV-2-reactive T cell receptors following Ad26.COV2.S vaccination. Dosing of Ad26.COV2.S was intramuscular, at either 5x10^10 or 1x10^11 viral particles, delivered as one shot or as two shots spaced 56 days apart. Findings and caveats that apply to the study as a whole: It was noted by the authors that total T cell responses may have been underestimated by the TCR breadth and depth analyses. Spike-specific TCR breadth was higher in Ad26.COV2.S recipients than in placebo recipients (P = 0.0014). After vaccination, substantial breadth of spike-specific CD8+ and CD4+ T cell responses was reported. The study was not powered for comparison of responses between vaccine doses or regimens. Vaccine and placebo recipients had similar non-spike TCR breadth, a finding consistent with the vaccine containing only spike.

The treatment or condition label for this specimen denotes: some 19 received Ad26.COV2.S at low or high dose, single or two shots; 5 received placebo; per-sample allocation not given. For vaccine and placebo recipients, repertoires were sequenced using samples collected on day 63 after the first injection. In Cohort 1b, about 27 adults aged 18-55 years were enrolled at a single site in Boston, USA, between 29 July and 7 August 2020. Ad26.COV2.S consisted of a replication-incompetent adenovirus type 26 vector by which a prefusion-stabilized SARS-CoV-2 spike protein from the original Wuhan strain was expressed. TCRbeta CDR3 regions were sequenced with the immunoSEQ Assay. After extraction, genomic DNA underwent amplification by bias-controlled multiplex PCR, followed by high-throughput sequencing. In the original analysis: To quantify the absolute abundance of every unique TCRbeta CDR3 region, sequences were collapsed and filtered. T cell fraction was estimated by normalizing TCRbeta template counts to usable DNA, which was measured by amplifying reference genes present in all nucleated cells. Repertoire TCRs were annotated as SARS-CoV-2-specific when V gene, CDR3 amino acid sequence and J gene were exactly matched to a known reactive TCR set. The reference SARS-CoV-2 TCR set came from MIRA and was filtered for enrichment in COVID-19-positive ImmuneCODE repertoires, removing public or cross-reactive TCRs. Drawing on the MIRA antigens, annotated TCRs were analysed further at the level of specific ORF or position within ORF. Breadth was defined as annotated unique rearrangements over total unique productive rearrangements; depth was the summed frequency of those rearrangements. Group comparisons of TCR breadth used two-sided Wilcoxon rank-sum tests. Drawn from immuneACCESS, this table holds only the in-frame rearrangements with V and J called that TCRdb kept. Clones are partly lost; checked studies trace under half to an unresolved V gene and leave the rest unexplained. Clonal size and the V and J genes are those of that table, whereas D and trimming came from the DNA. The sample includes around 340,000 clones, with around 89% observed a single time. 6.4% of the sample rests with the top ten.

According to the germline V gene, CDR1 reads MNHEY and CDR2 reads SVGEGT. The CDR3 contains 15 residues, cysteine and phenylalanine counted. Only CDR3 DNA remains: 45 bases, in frame from the first base. V is reduced by 4 bases and J by 0 bases, leaving a spacing of 12 bases between them. Regarding this clone: Its target antigen remains unknown. No quality values exist for individual bases; no much larger clone is one base distant.

The rearranged chain carries TRBV6-2 or TRBV6-3 and TRBJ1-2; the D gene lacks a confident call. The material sequenced was peripheral blood, taken in a trial of Ad26.COV2.S vaccine versus placebo. The receptor comes from a person aged 18 to 65 who received the Ad26.COV2.S COVID-19 vaccine or a placebo. In nucleotides, the sequence is TGTGCCAGCAGTTCCCGGGCAAAAGCTAACTATGGCTACACCTTC. It specifies CASSSRAKANYGYTF.